The present entry profiles one T cell receptor (beta chain) with its context. What it recognizes is unknown. The record originates from a study of cytomegalovirus exposure and HLA in healthy donors. General observations from the study: The study listed approximately 160 cytomegalovirus-associated TCR beta chains. Analyses of presence and absence presupposed an approximately uniform sequencing depth across donors.

The V gene end was trimmed by 3 bases and the J gene end by 1 base; junction bases not matched to a gene: 3. The CDR3 totals 15 residues. Germline-derived CDR1 and CDR2 are MGHRA and YSYEKL. The PCR used 60 Vbeta and 13 Jbeta primers. Repertoires were generated with immunoSEQ multiplex PCR, while TCRdb's copy carries only in-frame clones and drops some. The repertoire holds under 200,000 clones, with around 90% as singletons. The genes are TRBV4-1 and TRBJ1-2, with 9 bases aligning to TRBD1. Sample: PBMCs. The TCR sequence derives from a boy aged 2 to 9 in good health and CMV-seronegative. Here the CDR3 reads CASSQGQGHNYGYTF. The CDR3 DNA is TGCGCCAGCAGCCAGGGACAGGGTCATAACTATGGCTACACCTTC.